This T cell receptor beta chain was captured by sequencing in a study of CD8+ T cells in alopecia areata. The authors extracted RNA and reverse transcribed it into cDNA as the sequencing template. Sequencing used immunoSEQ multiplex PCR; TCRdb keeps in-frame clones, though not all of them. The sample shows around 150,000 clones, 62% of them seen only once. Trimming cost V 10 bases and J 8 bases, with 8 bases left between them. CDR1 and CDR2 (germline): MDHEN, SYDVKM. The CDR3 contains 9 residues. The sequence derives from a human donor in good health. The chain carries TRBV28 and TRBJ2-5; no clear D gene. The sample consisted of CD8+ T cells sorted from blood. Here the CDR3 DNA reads TGTGCCACCCCCCCCACCCAGTACTTC. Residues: CATPPTQYF.